This T cell receptor (beta chain) was identified in a study of OX40 agonist ivuxolimab in advanced cancers. Broader study findings: In the expanded peripheral T cells, antigen specificity was never determined. On average, CD8+ T cells showed a greater number of expanded clones than CD4+.

CDR1 is SGHRS, CDR2 YFSETQ, per germline. V was shortened by 2 bases and J by 4 bases, with 13 bases between the two germline ends. The CDR3 totals 14 residues. About this clone itself: The target antigen is unknown.

Peripheral blood came from all dose cohorts at three timepoints. The repertoire was sequenced with immunoSEQ multiplex PCR; TCRdb's copy has only in-frame clones and lacks some. In the table there are 62,000 or so clones, around nine tenths of which are singletons. The receptor's source is an adult with an advanced solid tumor such as melanoma, head and neck, liver or kidney cancer. The rearrangement links TRBV5-1 to TRBJ2-7; D uncertain. The sequenced sample was CD4+ or CD8+ T cells sorted from blood, obtained in a trial of the OX40 agonist ivuxolimab. The CDR3 is CASSLRGHGYEQYF. CDR3 DNA sequence: TGCGCCAGCAGCTTAAGAGGTCATGGGTACGAGCAGTACTTC.